Below are 31 T cell receptor beta chains sequenced from a single sample in a study of T cell responses to AZD1222 COVID-19 vaccine. This table comes from immunoSEQ multiplex PCR, and its TCRdb copy is limited to in-frame clones, with some not included. The sample consists of some 85,000 clones, around 90% of them appearing once. The sample was peripheral blood, taken on day 0 of AZD1222 vaccination. The source of these receptors is an adult in good health.

This rearrangement joins TRBV6-5 to TRBJ2-7; no reliable D call. The CDR3 loop spans 14 amino acids. Germline V gene data show CDR1 as MNHEY and CDR2 as SVGAGI. The V gene lost 9 bases and the J gene lost 2 bases, with 17 bases spanning the gap. DNA of the CDR3: TGTGCCAGTTGGACGGCAGTGATAACCTACGAGCAGTACTTC. Protein sequence: CASWTAVITYEQYF.

Relative to its sample, this clone is medium-sized. V and J are TRBV4-2 and TRBJ1-2; unclear D gene. The length of the CDR3 is 15 residues. Looked up from germline, CDR1 is LGHNA and CDR2 is YNFKEQ. Trimming cost V 0 bases and J 2 bases, with 10 bases left between them. CDR3: CASSQETTRNYGYTF. CDR3 DNA sequence: TGTGCCAGCAGCCAAGAGACAACGCGAAACTATGGCTACACCTTC.

This sequence joins TRBV5-6 and TRBJ1-2, with no clear D. The V gene lost 2 bases and the J gene lost 7 bases, with 15 bases spanning the gap. Germline CDR1 and CDR2: SGHDT and YYEEEE. This CDR3 region has 14 residues. Here the CDR3 reads CASSLGPSTSGYTF. The CDR3 DNA sequence: TGTGCCAGCAGCTTAGGACCCTCTACTAGTGGCTACACCTTC.

This clone was detected a few times. The V gene is TRBV10-3, the J gene TRBJ2-5; tentative D call: TRBD2 (6 bases). Germline assignment: CDR1 ENHRY and CDR2 SYGVKD. CDR3 length: 13 amino acids. V was cut by 6 bases and J by 2 bases, with 10 bases left in between. The CDR3 DNA reads as TGTGCCATCAGCTTAGCGGCACAAGAGACCCAGTACTTC. Translation: CAISLAAQETQYF.

The CDR3, as DNA: TGTGCCAGCAGTTCGTGGGGACAGTATAGCAATCAGCCCCAGCATTTT. Its protein is CASSSWGQYSNQPQHF. This sequence joins TRBV28 and TRBJ1-5; 7 nucleotides agree with TRBD1. Germline V gene data show CDR1 as MDHEN and CDR2 as SYDVKM. With V trimmed by 4 bases and J by 0 bases, 6 bases remained unmatched. The CDR3 totals 16 residues.

V gene TRBV6-5 combines with J gene TRBJ1-1, with D perhaps TRBD1 (6 bases). V dropped 5 bases and J dropped 2 bases, with 12 bases sitting between them. The germline gives CDR1 MNHEY, CDR2 SVGAGI. This CDR3 comprises 14 residues. Written as DNA, the CDR3 is TGTGCCAGCAGTCCCTACAGGGATAACACTGAAGCTTTCTTT. Translated, it gives CASSPYRDNTEAFF.

V is TRBV7-3 and J is TRBJ2-3, with 8 positions matching TRBD2. Trimming took 2 bases from V and 5 from J; bases not matched to a gene: 3. The germline V gene encodes CDR1 SGHTA and CDR2 FQGTGA. The CDR3 runs 14 residues. DNA for the CDR3: TGTGCCAGCAGCTTAGGAGCGGGGGTAGATACGCAGTATTTT. Its protein is CASSLGAGVDTQYF.

This chain joins TRBV21-1 and TRBJ2-5; the table's D call of TRBD1 was not tested on the DNA. TRBV21-1 is designated a pseudogene. The CDR3 totals 13 residues. This chain's CDR3 is CARARQGGETQYF. The CDR3 coding sequence is TGTGCCAGGGCCCGACAGGGGGGAGAGACCCAGTACTTC.

The chain couples TRBV10-3 to TRBJ1-2; D is possibly TRBD1 (6 bases). V lost 0 bases to trimming and J lost 8 bases, with 13 bases between them. The CDR3 has 14 residues. Germline-derived CDR1 and CDR2 are ENHRY and SYGVKD. The DNA of the CDR3 is TGTGCCATCAGTGAGTCGACCGGGACACGGGGCTACACCTTC. The encoded protein is CAISESTGTRGYTF.

CDR3 residues: CASSRPGQGYEQYF. The DNA for the CDR3 is TGTGCCAGCAGTAGGCCGGGACAGGGCTACGAGCAGTACTTC. V is TRBV6-5 and J is TRBJ2-7; TRBD1 matches 9 bases. After removal of 5 bases from V and 3 bases from J, the junction contained 5 bases not matched to a gene. CDR3 length: 14 residues. CDR1 MNHEY and CDR2 SVGAGI come from the germline V gene.

V is TRBV29-1 and J is TRBJ1-2; D not certain. There are 11 residues in the CDR3. Germline lookup yields CDR1 SQVTM and CDR2 ANQGSEA. V lost 3 bases to trimming and J lost 8 bases, with 10 bases between them. This CDR3 is CSVETNQGYTF. As DNA, the CDR3 is TGCAGCGTTGAGACAAACCAGGGCTACACCTTC.

The chain recombines TRBV5-1 with TRBJ1-1, with TRBD1 matching 9 bases. This CDR3 is built from 15 residues. From germline, CDR1 is SGHRS and CDR2 YFSETQ. The V gene end was trimmed by 3 bases and the J gene end by 2 bases; junction bases not matched to a gene: 5. The CDR3 region is CASSSGDRENTEAFF. CDR3 coding DNA: TGCGCCAGCAGCTCGGGGGACAGGGAAAACACTGAAGCTTTCTTT.

This chain joins TRBV14 and TRBJ2-1; D unclear. With 1 base removed from V and 10 bases from J, the gap between germline ends came to 11 bases. The CDR3 is made up of 13 amino acids. Germline values: CDR1 SGHDN, CDR2 FVKESK. This CDR3 is CASSQVVRGEQFF. As DNA, the CDR3 is TGTGCCAGCAGCCAAGTCGTACGAGGAGAGCAGTTCTTC.

The V and J genes are TRBV5-1 and TRBJ1-1; D possibly corresponds to TRBD1 (6 bases). The CDR3 is made up of 14 amino acids. V was trimmed by 2 bases and J by 1 base, leaving 9 bases between them. CDR1 is SGHRS and CDR2 is YFSETQ in the germline V gene. CDR3 bases: TGCGCCAGCAGCTTTCGCAGGGGGAACACTGAAGCTTTCTTT. Translated: CASSFRRGNTEAFF. Together with reference TRBV5-1 and TRBJ1-1, the CDR3 gives the full variable domain: KAGVTQTPRYLIKTRGQQVTLSCSPISGHRSVSWYQQTPGQGLQFLFEYFSETQRNKGNFPGRFSGRQFSNSRSEMNVSTLELGDSALYLCASSFRRGNTEAFFGQGTRLTVV.

The rearrangement joins TRBV2 to TRBJ2-1; 7 bases match TRBD2. The J segment lost 6 bases and the V segment lost 10 bases, leaving 15 bases of the junction unmatched. There are 15 residues in the CDR3. CDR1 and CDR2 from the germline V gene are SNHLY and FYNNEI. CDR3 sequence: CATRRGSGGSNEQFF. The CDR3 coding sequence is TGTGCCACCCGACGGGGGAGTGGCGGGAGCAATGAGCAGTTCTTC.

The chain couples TRBV19 to TRBJ1-2, with D maybe TRBD1 (5 bases). Trimming cost V 3 bases and J 2 bases, with 7 bases left between them. The CDR3 is made up of 13 amino acids. In germline, CDR1 is LNHDA, CDR2 SQIVND (reference sequence). CDR3 residues: CASSMGVNYGYTF. In DNA, the CDR3 is TGTGCCAGTAGTATGGGGGTGAACTATGGCTACACCTTC.

The genes are TRBV5-1 and TRBJ2-3; 8 nucleotides agree with TRBD1. This CDR3 comprises 15 residues. V was pared by 1 base and J by 4 bases, with 5 bases of the junction left unmatched. Germline V gene lookup returns CDR1 SGHRS and CDR2 YFSETQ. The CDR3 DNA reads TGCGCCAGCAGCTTGCTACAGGGGGGAGCAGATACGCAGTATTTT. Translated, it gives CASSLLQGGADTQYF.

The V and J genes are TRBV10-3 and TRBJ2-2; D is unclear. Germline V gene lookup returns CDR1 ENHRY and CDR2 SYGVKD. The CDR3 is made up of 18 amino acids. The V and J ends lost 1 base and 0 bases respectively, with 15 bases between them. CDR3 coding DNA: TGTGCCATCAGTGAGTATTCGGCCAGGACGCCGAACACCGGGGAGCTGTTTTTT. Amino acid sequence: CAISEYSARTPNTGELFF.

The chain is built from TRBV7-7 and TRBJ2-2, with a tentative D call TRBD2 (6 bases). The CDR3 runs to 16 residues. Germline V CDR1 and CDR2: SSHAT, FNYEAQ (reference sequence). Trimming took 1 base from V and 0 from J, leaving 9 bases between them. The CDR3 sequence: CASSLGRVSNTGELFF. The CDR3 DNA follows: TGTGCCAGCAGCTTAGGGAGGGTGTCGAACACCGGGGAGCTGTTTTTT. Together with reference TRBV7-7 and TRBJ2-2, the CDR3 gives the full variable domain: GAGVSQSPRYKVTKRGQDVTLRCDPISSHATLYWYQQALGQGPEFLTYFNYEAQPDKSGLPSDRFSAERPEGSISTLTIQRTEQRDSAMYRCASSLGRVSNTGELFFGEGSRLTVL.

The chain employs TRBV9 and TRBJ1-3, with no clear D. Looked up from germline, CDR1 is SGDLS and CDR2 is YYNGEE. This CDR3 comprises 16 residues. V lost 0 bases to trimming and J lost 0 bases, with 10 bases between them. This CDR3 is CASSVGSAFSGNTIYF. The DNA of the CDR3 is TGTGCCAGCAGCGTAGGTTCGGCCTTCTCTGGAAACACCATATATTTT.

The rearrangement uses TRBV5-4 and TRBJ2-7; no reliable D call. V lost 5 bases, J lost 2 bases, and 14 bases lay in between. The CDR3 is 14 amino acids. Germline V CDR1 and CDR2: SGHNT, YYREEE (reference sequence). CDR3 coding DNA: TGTGCCAGCAGTCCAAACATAAATCCCTACGAGCAGTACTTC. Residues: CASSPNINPYEQYF.

V usage is TRBV21-1 and J usage is TRBJ1-1. TRBV21-1 is reported as a pseudogene. The CDR3 runs 12 residues. CDR3 in DNA: TGTGCCAGCAGCACCAGAGGCGCTGAAGCTTTCTTT. Protein product: CASSTRGAEAFF.

This clone came up once. The gene calls are TRBV5-1 and TRBJ2-5, with 8 nucleotides matching TRBD1. The length of the CDR3 is 15 residues. With 2 bases clipped from V and 5 bases from J, the junction kept 8 bases outside the gene matches. CDR1 and CDR2 (germline): SGHRS, YFSETQ. The CDR3 spells CASSLGQGGRETQYF. CDR3 bases: TGCGCCAGCAGCTTAGGACAGGGCGGACGCGAGACCCAGTACTTC.

This chain uses TRBV28 with TRBJ2-3, with TRBD2 matching over 10 bases. The CDR3 is 14 amino acids. The ends lost 8 bases at V and 6 bases at J; junction bases unmatched: 8. Looked up from germline, CDR1 is MDHEN and CDR2 is SYDVKM. Here the CDR3 reads CASGTSGMSDTQYF. The CDR3 DNA follows: TGTGCCAGCGGAACTAGCGGGATGTCGGATACGCAGTATTTT.

The genes are TRBV27 and TRBJ2-3; perhaps TRBD2 as D (6 bases). Germline V gene sequence: CDR1 MNHEY, CDR2 SMNVEV (reference sequence). V lost 8 bases to trimming and J lost 7 bases, with 16 bases between them. This CDR3 contains 13 residues. The CDR3 DNA is TGTGCCAGCTCCGGCCGGGGACTCTATACGCAGTATTTT. It encodes CASSGRGLYTQYF.

In its sample, this clone was seen once. The V and J genes are TRBV12-3 or TRBV12-4 and TRBJ2-1, with TRBD2 identical over 8 bases. Trimming at V came to 3 bases and at J to 9 bases, leaving 4 bases not matched to a gene. This CDR3 is 13 amino acids long. The CDR3 nucleotides are TGTGCCAGCAGTTTCGGACTAGCCGGTGAGCAGTTCTTC. Its translation: CASSFGLAGEQFF.

The chain combines TRBV10-1 with TRBJ1-2; 8 bases are a match to TRBD1. V lost 5 bases, J lost 6 bases, and 5 bases stayed unmatched. Looked up from germline, CDR1 is WNHNN and CDR2 is SYGVQD (reference sequence). This CDR3 is built from 13 residues. DNA of the CDR3: TGCGCCAGCAGTTATGCAGGGGGCGATGGCTACACCTTC. Its translation: CASSYAGGDGYTF.

This clone was found once. The chain joins TRBV18 to TRBJ1-2; D might be TRBD1 (6 bases). Per germline, CDR1 KGHSH and CDR2 LQKENI. Trimming cost V 4 bases and J 0 bases, with 9 bases left between them. The CDR3 runs 14 residues. CDR3 nucleotides: TGTGCCAGCTCACAGGGGGGAACTAACTATGGCTACACCTTC. It specifies CASSQGGTNYGYTF.

This sequence joins TRBV18 and TRBJ2-3; the match to TRBD2 covers 9 bases. Trimming took 5 bases from V and 5 from J; bases not matched to a gene: 11. Germline CDR1 KGHSH, CDR2 LQKENI. This CDR3 contains 16 residues. CDR3 sequence (DNA): TGTGCCAGCTCATCCTATAGCGGGAGAGGGGGAGATACGCAGTATTTT. Its protein product is CASSSYSGRGGDTQYF.

This clone was picked up one time. The chain joins TRBV28 to TRBJ2-5; 11 bases agree with TRBD2. After removal of 6 bases from V and 4 bases from J, the junction contained 10 bases not matched to a gene. CDR1 and CDR2 (germline): MDHEN, SYDVKM. This CDR3 is built from 16 residues. The CDR3 DNA sequence: TGTGCCAGCAGCCTCCCGGGGCTAGCGGGAGGAGAGACCCAGTACTTC. This translates into CASSLPGLAGGETQYF.

The chain combines TRBV19 with TRBJ2-4; D perhaps matches TRBD2 (5 bases). The germline V and J ends were trimmed by 4 bases and 0 bases, with 16 bases remaining between them. The CDR3 sequence is 17 residues long. The V gene's germline CDR1 is LNHDA and CDR2 SQIVND (reference sequence). CDR3 nucleotides: TGTGCCAGTAGTACTCCGGGCCGAGGGTCAGCCAAAAACATTCAGTACTTC. Its protein is CASSTPGRGSAKNIQYF.